The subject of this entry is one T cell receptor (beta chain). Its antigen remains unknown. Described time point: blood 2 weeks post-SBRT. Sample treatment: 15 Gy SBRT to primary tumor, nephrectomy 4 weeks later. Serial blood draws occurred at baseline and 2 and 4 weeks post-SBRT. The record originates from a study of radiation and T cells in renal cell carcinoma. Study results and caveats: Top tumor clonotypes rose in blood 2 weeks post-radiation, then contracted.

Profiled with immunoSEQ multiplex PCR; TCRdb holds only in-frame clones, not every one. The table records about 47,000 clones, roughly 78% of them present only once. The V gene lost 6 bases and the J gene lost 7 bases, with 22 bases spanning the gap. The CDR3 runs 16 residues. Germline V lookup: CDR1 LNHDA, CDR2 SQIVND (reference sequence). This material consisted of blood, taken from a patient whose treatment included radiotherapy and nephrectomy. V gene TRBV19 combines with J gene TRBJ1-5, with a weak D call TRBD1 (5 bases). This TCR came from a woman between 65 and 79 years old with renal cell carcinoma. CDR3 residues: CASSLTRGSLTQPQHF. CDR3 bases: TGTGCCAGTAGCCTTACGAGGGGATCTCTTACGCAGCCCCAGCATTTT.